This T cell receptor beta chain was documented in a study of vaccination and CD4 T cells after COVID-19. Unmatched junction bases numbered 8, after V lost 3 bases and J lost 4 bases. The CDR3 sequence is 15 residues long. CDR1 and CDR2 (germline): DFQATT, SNEGSKA (reference sequence). At the Johns Hopkins FTIC core, DNA taken from cultured CD4+ T cells was sequenced by way of the Oncomine TCR Beta short-read assay. Someone extracted genomic DNA from cultured CD4+ T cells. Each CDR3 protein is one row after TCRdb ran MiXCR on the PCR reads. This table holds about 12,000 distinct CDR3 sequences, 35% to 55% found once. Treatment of the sample: approximately 9-day PBMC culture with coronavirus spike peptide pools or control peptides (ViraFEST assay). TCRs were sequenced by ViraFEST after antigen-specific T cells had been expanded with peptide pools. Concerning this clonotype itself: Its antigen is not known.

This receptor was taken from a human donor with COVID-19. The rearrangement joins TRBV20-1 to TRBJ1-1; TRBD1 matches at 10 bases. Sequenced material: cultured CD4+ T cells from blood. The CDR3 DNA sequence: TGCAGTGCTAGGGCCGGGACAGGGGTGGTCACTGAAGCTTTCTTT. It is translated as CSARAGTGVVTEAFF.